This TCR beta chain was retrieved from a study of T cells in localized non-small cell lung cancer. Produced via immunoSEQ multiplex PCR; TCRdb's table is partial and in-frame only. The sample shows about 52,000 clones, around 80% of them seen only once. Germline CDR1 SGHDN, CDR2 FVKESK. Deletions cut 1 base from V and 0 bases from J, with 10 bases between. The CDR3 length is 17 residues. Study results and caveats: There were a median roughly 62 of the top 100 tumor clones appearing in adjacent lung. Uninvolved nearby lung showed the greatest T cell clonality, exceeding that found in tumor. Density of T cells in blood, when higher, went with longer overall survival.

Concerning this clone itself: The antigen remains undetermined.

The receptor comes from a woman aged 40 to 75 with stage II lung adenocarcinoma. Sequenced material: PBMCs, taken before any cancer treatment. V usage is TRBV14 and J usage is TRBJ2-6; D call uncertain. CDR3 coding DNA: TGTGCCAGCAGCCAAGGACGTCATAGCTCTGGGGCCAACGTCCTGACTTTC. It codes for CASSQGRHSSGANVLTF.